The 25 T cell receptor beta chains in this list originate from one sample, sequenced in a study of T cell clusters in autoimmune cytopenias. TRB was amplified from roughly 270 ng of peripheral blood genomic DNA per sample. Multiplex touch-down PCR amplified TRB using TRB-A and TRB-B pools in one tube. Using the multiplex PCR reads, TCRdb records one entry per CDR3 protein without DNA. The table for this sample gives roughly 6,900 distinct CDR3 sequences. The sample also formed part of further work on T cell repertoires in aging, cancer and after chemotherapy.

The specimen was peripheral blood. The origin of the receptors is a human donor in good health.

CDR3 amino acids: CASSSWVDTLGETQYF. This chain connects TRBV7-9 to TRBJ2-5; the TCRdb call, TRBD2, lacks DNA for checking. This CDR3 comprises 16 residues. Germline values: CDR1 SEHNR, CDR2 FQNEAQ (reference sequence).

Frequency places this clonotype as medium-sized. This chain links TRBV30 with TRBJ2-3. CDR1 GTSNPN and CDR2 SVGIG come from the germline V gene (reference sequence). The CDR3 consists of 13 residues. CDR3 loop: CAWSTVSTDTQYF.

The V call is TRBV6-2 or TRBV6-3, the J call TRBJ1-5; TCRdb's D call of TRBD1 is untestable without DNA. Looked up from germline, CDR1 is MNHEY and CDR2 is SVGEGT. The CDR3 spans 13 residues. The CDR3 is CASSWGANQPQHF.

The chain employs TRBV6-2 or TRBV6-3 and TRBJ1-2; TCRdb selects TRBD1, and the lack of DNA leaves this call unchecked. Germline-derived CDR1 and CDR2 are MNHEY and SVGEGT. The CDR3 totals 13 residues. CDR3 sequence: CASSRTGGRGYTF.

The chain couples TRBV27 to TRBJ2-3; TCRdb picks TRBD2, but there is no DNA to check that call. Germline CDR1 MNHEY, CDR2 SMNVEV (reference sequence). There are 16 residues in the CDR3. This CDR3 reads CASSLSTPASTDTQYF.

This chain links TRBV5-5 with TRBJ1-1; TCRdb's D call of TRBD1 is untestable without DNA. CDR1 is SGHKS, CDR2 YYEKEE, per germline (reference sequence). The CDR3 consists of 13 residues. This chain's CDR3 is CASSLGPAGEAFF.

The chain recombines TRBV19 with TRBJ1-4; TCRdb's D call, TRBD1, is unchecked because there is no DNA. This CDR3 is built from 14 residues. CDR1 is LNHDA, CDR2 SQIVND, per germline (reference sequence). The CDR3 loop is CASSISGVKEKLFF.

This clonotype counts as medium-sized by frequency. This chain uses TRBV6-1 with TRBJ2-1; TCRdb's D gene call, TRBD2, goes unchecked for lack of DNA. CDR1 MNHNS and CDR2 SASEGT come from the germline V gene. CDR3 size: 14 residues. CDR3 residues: CASLLAGGPLEQFF.

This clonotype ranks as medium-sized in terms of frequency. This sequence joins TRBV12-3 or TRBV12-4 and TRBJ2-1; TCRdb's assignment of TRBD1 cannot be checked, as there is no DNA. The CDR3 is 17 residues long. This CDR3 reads CASSLTRGQGDYNEQFF.

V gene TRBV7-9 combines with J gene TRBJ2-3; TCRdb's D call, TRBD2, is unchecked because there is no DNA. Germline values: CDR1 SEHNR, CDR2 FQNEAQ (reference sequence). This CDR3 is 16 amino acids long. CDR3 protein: CASTGGRSVLTDTQYF.

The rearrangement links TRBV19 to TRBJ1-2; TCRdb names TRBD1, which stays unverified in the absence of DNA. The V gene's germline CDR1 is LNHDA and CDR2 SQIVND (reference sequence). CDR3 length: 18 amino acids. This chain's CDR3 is CASSVLPAYGDIRHGYTF.

The CDR3 sequence: CATKGRHSYEQYF. This chain connects TRBV12-3 or TRBV12-4 to TRBJ2-7; the D call of TRBD2 rests on TCRdb alone, since no DNA is present to check it. This CDR3 contains 13 residues.

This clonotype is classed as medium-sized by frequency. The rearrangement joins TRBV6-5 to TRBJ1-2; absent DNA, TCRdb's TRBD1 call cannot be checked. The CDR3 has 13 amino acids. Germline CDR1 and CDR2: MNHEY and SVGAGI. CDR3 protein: CASRPTGYYGYTF.

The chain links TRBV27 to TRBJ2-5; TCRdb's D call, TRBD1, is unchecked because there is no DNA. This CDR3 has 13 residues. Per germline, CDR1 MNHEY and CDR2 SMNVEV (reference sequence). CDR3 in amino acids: CASSLVGGETQYF.

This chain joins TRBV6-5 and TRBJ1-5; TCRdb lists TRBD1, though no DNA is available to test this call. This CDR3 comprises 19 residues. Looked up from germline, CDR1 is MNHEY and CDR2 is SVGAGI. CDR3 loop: CASSLDRRYRPFRNQPQHF.

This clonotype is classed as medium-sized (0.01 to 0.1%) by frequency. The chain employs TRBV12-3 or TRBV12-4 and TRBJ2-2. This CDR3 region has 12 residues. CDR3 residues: CASSMGPGELFF.

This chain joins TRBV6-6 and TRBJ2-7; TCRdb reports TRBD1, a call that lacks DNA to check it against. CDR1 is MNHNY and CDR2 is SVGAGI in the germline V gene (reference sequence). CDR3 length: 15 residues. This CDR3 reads CASSPTMGVSYEQYF.

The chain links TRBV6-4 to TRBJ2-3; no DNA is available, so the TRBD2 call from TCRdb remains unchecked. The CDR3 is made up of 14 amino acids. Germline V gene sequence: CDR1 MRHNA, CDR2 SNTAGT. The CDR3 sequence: CASSGSGGADTQYF.

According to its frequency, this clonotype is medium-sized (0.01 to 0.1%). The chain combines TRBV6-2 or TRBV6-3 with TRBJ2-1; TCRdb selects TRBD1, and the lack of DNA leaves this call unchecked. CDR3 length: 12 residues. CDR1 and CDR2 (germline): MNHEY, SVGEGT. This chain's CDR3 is CASKGGGNEQFF.

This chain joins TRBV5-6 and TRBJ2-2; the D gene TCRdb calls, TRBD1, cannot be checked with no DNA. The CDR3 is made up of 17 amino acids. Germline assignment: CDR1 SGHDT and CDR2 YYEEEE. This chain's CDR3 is CASSEPGTGNPTGELFF.

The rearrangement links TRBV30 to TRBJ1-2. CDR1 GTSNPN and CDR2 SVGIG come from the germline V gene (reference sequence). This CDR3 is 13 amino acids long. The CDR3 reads CAWSPPVNYGYTF.

The CDR3: CAWSAFWKGLQPHSRAFF. This chain connects TRBV30 to TRBJ1-1. The CDR3 contains 18 residues. Germline V lookup: CDR1 GTSNPN, CDR2 SVGIG (reference sequence).

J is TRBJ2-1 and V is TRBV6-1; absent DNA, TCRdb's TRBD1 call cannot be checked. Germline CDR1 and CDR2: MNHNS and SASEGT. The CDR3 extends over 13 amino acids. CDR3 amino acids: CASSEQGSGEQFF.

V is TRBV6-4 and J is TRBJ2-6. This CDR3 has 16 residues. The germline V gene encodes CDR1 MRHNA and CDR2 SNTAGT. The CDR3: CASSDSTASGANVLTF.

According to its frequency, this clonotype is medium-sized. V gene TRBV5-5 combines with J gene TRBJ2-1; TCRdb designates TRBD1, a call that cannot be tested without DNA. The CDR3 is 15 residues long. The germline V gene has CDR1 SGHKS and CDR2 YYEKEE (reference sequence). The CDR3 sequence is CASSLMGQVNNEQFF.